One sample yielded the 19 T cell receptor beta chains listed below, sequenced in a study of shared clonotypes between healthy human individuals. Profiling relied on immunoSEQ multiplex PCR, and the TCRdb table lists in-frame clones only, not all of them. The sample shows approximately 2,300,000 clones, around 93% of them seen only once. Sequenced input: naive CD4+ T cells from PBMCs. Subset defined: CD45RA+ positively selected. These receptors were taken from a man between 18 and 29 years old in good health. Some clones in this sample may be carry-over from other donors' samples.

The V and J genes are TRBV4-1 and TRBJ1-6, with D possibly being TRBD1 (6 bases). From germline, CDR1 is MGHRA and CDR2 YSYEKL. Trimming removed 0 bases from V and 12 bases from J, with 12 bases in between. The CDR3 is 14 amino acids. The CDR3 loop reads CASSQEGATRPLHF. DNA for the CDR3: TGCGCCAGCAGCCAAGAGGGGGCGACCCGACCCCTCCACTTT.

The chain uses TRBV27 and TRBJ1-2, with D possibly matching TRBD1 (6 bases). The germline V and J ends were trimmed by 6 bases and 2 bases, with 13 bases remaining between them. Germline values: CDR1 MNHEY, CDR2 SMNVEV (reference sequence). CDR3 length: 14 residues. The CDR3 spells CASSIQGRNYGYTF. In DNA form, the CDR3 reads TGTGCCAGCAGCATACAGGGAAGGAACTATGGCTACACCTTC.

The chain couples TRBV28 to TRBJ2-7; D gene ambiguous. The germline CDR1 and CDR2 sequences are MDHEN and SYDVKM. This CDR3 has 16 amino acids. With 7 bases removed from V and 4 bases from J, the gap between germline ends came to 23 bases. The CDR3 is CASIGSGSPSEYEQYF. CDR3 in DNA: TGTGCCAGCATCGGGTCCGGATCCCCATCCGAATACGAGCAGTACTTC. Drawing the rest from reference TRBV28 and TRBJ2-7, the complete variable domain is DVKVTQSSRYLVKRTGEKVFLECVQDMDHENMFWYRQDPGLGLRLIYFSYDVKMKEKGDIPEGYSVSREKKERFSLILESASTNQTSMYLCASIGSGSPSEYEQYFGPGTRLTVT.

V is TRBV7-9 and J is TRBJ1-3; no firm D call. The CDR3 runs to 16 residues. Trimming took off 5 bases at V and 4 bases at J, with 18 bases between the two ends. The V gene's germline CDR1 is SEHNR and CDR2 FQNEAQ (reference sequence). CDR3 amino acids: CASSLGRDSGGNTIYF. In DNA form, the CDR3 reads TGTGCCAGCAGCCTAGGGAGGGATTCGGGAGGAAACACCATATATTTT. The variable domain in full, with the rest retrieved from reference TRBV7-9 and TRBJ1-3, is DTGVSQNPRHKITKRGQNVTFRCDPISEHNRLYWYRQTLGQGPEFLTYFQNEAQLEKSRLLSDRFSAERPKGSFSTLEIQRTEQGDSAMYLCASSLGRDSGGNTIYFGEGSWLTVV.

The chain links TRBV28 to TRBJ1-2; possible D gene TRBD1, 5 bases. The CDR3 spans 15 residues. V lost 2 bases and J 4 bases, leaving 14 bases between the germline ends. The germline CDR1 and CDR2 sequences are MDHEN and SYDVKM. In DNA, the CDR3 is TGTGCCAGCAGTTTAGCAGGGTTCGGGAGCTATGGCTACACCTTC. It is translated as CASSLAGFGSYGYTF.

The chain has TRBV28 and TRBJ1-2; 9 bases agree with TRBD1. Germline V CDR1 and CDR2: MDHEN, SYDVKM. The CDR3 runs to 15 residues. With 5 bases clipped from V and 6 bases from J, the junction kept 10 bases outside the gene matches. The CDR3 is CASSPFPGQGDGYTF. CDR3 bases: TGTGCCAGCAGTCCGTTCCCGGGACAGGGCGATGGCTACACCTTC.

The rearrangement joins TRBV28 to TRBJ2-3, with 10 nucleotides matching TRBD2. CDR1 is MDHEN, CDR2 SYDVKM, per germline. CDR3 length: 16 amino acids. Trimming cost V 8 bases and J 4 bases; bases outside gene matches: 12. The CDR3 here is CASHTRASGSPDTQYF. The CDR3, as DNA: TGTGCCAGCCATACGCGGGCTAGCGGGAGCCCAGATACGCAGTATTTT.

This clone was recorded once. The gene calls are TRBV2 and TRBJ2-3; D is tentatively TRBD1 or TRBD2 (6 bases each). There are 16 residues in the CDR3. Germline CDR1 SNHLY, CDR2 FYNNEI. V gave up 5 bases and J gave up 2 bases, with 17 bases separating them. The CDR3 reads CASSLGRGALTDTQYF. The CDR3 nucleotides are TGTGCCAGCAGTCTTGGAAGGGGGGCCCTCACAGATACGCAGTATTTT. Drawing the rest from reference TRBV2 and TRBJ2-3, the complete variable domain is EPEVTQTPSHQVTQMGQEVILRCVPISNHLYFYWYRQILGQKVEFLVSFYNNEISEKSEIFDDQFSVERPDGSNFTLKIRSTKLEDSAMYFCASSLGRGALTDTQYFGPGTRLTVL.

The chain combines TRBV13 with TRBJ1-3; D is ambiguous. The CDR3 length is 15 residues. V shed 5 bases and J shed 3 bases, with 14 bases lying between them. Germline lookup yields CDR1 PRHDT and CDR2 FYEKMQ (reference sequence). The CDR3 nucleotides are TGTGCCAGCAGCAAGTCCCGCCGAGGTGGAAACACCATATATTTT. Residues: CASSKSRRGGNTIYF.

V usage is TRBV4-3 and J usage is TRBJ2-5, with 7 bases lining up with TRBD1. The J call is doubtful: the DNA matches TRBJ2-7 better. The CDR3 covers 14 residues. Looked up from germline, CDR1 is LGHNA and CDR2 is YSLEER. CDR3 loop: CASSHATGSGEQYF. The CDR3 DNA follows: TGCGCCAGCAGCCACGCGACAGGGTCCGGCGAGCAGTACTTC.

The chain couples TRBV11-2 to TRBJ2-4, with 7 positions matching TRBD2. In germline, CDR1 is SGHAT, CDR2 FQNNGV. The CDR3 is 15 amino acids. Trimming removed 0 bases from V and 8 bases from J; junction bases left unmatched: 7. This chain's CDR3 is CASSLDQAGAHIQYF. The CDR3 bases are TGTGCCAGCAGCTTAGATCAGGCGGGAGCCCACATTCAGTACTTC.

This chain joins TRBV7-9 and TRBJ1-2, with D possibly matching TRBD1 (5 bases). V was pared by 1 base and J by 3 bases, with 15 bases between. Germline V lookup: CDR1 SEHNR, CDR2 FQNEAQ (reference sequence). The CDR3 totals 16 residues. The CDR3 sequence is CASSLVRPLGDYGYTF. The CDR3 region has the DNA TGTGCCAGCAGCTTAGTCAGGCCATTGGGGGACTATGGCTACACCTTC.

In its sample, this clone was seen once. This sequence joins TRBV28 and TRBJ2-1; D is unresolved. V lost 8 bases and J 9 bases, leaving 17 bases between the germline ends. This CDR3 contains 13 residues. Germline lookup yields CDR1 MDHEN and CDR2 SYDVKM. The CDR3 DNA reads TGTGCCAGCGGCATCCGTATCCCCCCTGAGCAGTTCTTC. Protein sequence: CASGIRIPPEQFF.

The V gene is TRBV7-2, the J gene TRBJ2-7, with 8 positions matching TRBD1. The V segment lost 3 bases and the J segment 2 bases; nucleotides outside the gene matches: 6. This CDR3 comprises 15 residues. Germline-derived CDR1 and CDR2 are SGHTA and FQGNSA. The CDR3 DNA reads TGTGCCAGCAGCTTGAGGACAGGGAGGCCCTACGAGCAGTACTTC. Its protein is CASSLRTGRPYEQYF.

About this clone itself: This sample includes further DNA sequences coding for the same CDR3. The gene calls are TRBV29-1 and TRBJ1-3, with D uncertain. This CDR3 contains 13 residues. V shed 4 bases and J shed 0 bases, with 7 bases lying between them. From germline, CDR1 is SQVTM and CDR2 ANQGSEA. The CDR3 region is CSVGSVSGNTIYF. DNA of the CDR3: TGCAGCGTTGGTTCTGTCTCTGGAAACACCATATATTTT.

The chain recombines TRBV28 with TRBJ1-2; 9 bases line up with TRBD1. The CDR3 has 14 residues. After removal of 6 bases from V and 7 bases from J, the junction contained 9 bases not matched to a gene. The germline V gene encodes CDR1 MDHEN and CDR2 SYDVKM. The CDR3 DNA is TGTGCCAGCAGAGAAGGACAGGGGTCTGCTGGCTACACCTTC. It yields the protein CASREGQGSAGYTF.

On this clone: This specimen includes other DNA sequences encoding the same CDR3. V and J are TRBV5-1 and TRBJ1-1; D remains ambiguous. The CDR3 has 14 amino acids. V lost 0 bases and J lost 2, with 8 bases in between. CDR1 is SGHRS, CDR2 YFSETQ, per germline. CDR3 protein: CASSLVLGNTEAFF. CDR3 DNA sequence: TGCGCCAGCAGCTTGGTCTTGGGTAACACTGAAGCTTTCTTT.

V usage is TRBV28 and J usage is TRBJ1-2, with 9 bases identical to TRBD1. V lost 7 bases, J lost 8 bases, and 20 bases stayed unmatched. The CDR3 contains 17 residues. Germline V gives CDR1 MDHEN, CDR2 SYDVKM. The CDR3 DNA sequence: TGTGCCAGCACCGGGACAGGGCTCCCTAATCCCTCTCAGGGCTACACCTTC. This translates into CASTGTGLPNPSQGYTF.

The rearrangement links TRBV7-9 to TRBJ2-7, with a weak D call TRBD2 (5 bases). V was trimmed by 0 bases and J by 0 bases, leaving 18 bases between them. CDR3 length equals 18 residues. Germline CDR1 reads SEHNR; CDR2 reads FQNEAQ (reference sequence). The CDR3: CASSLAARGRTRSYEQYF. The DNA of the CDR3 is TGTGCCAGCAGCTTAGCGGCGCGAGGCAGGACTCGCTCCTACGAGCAGTACTTC.